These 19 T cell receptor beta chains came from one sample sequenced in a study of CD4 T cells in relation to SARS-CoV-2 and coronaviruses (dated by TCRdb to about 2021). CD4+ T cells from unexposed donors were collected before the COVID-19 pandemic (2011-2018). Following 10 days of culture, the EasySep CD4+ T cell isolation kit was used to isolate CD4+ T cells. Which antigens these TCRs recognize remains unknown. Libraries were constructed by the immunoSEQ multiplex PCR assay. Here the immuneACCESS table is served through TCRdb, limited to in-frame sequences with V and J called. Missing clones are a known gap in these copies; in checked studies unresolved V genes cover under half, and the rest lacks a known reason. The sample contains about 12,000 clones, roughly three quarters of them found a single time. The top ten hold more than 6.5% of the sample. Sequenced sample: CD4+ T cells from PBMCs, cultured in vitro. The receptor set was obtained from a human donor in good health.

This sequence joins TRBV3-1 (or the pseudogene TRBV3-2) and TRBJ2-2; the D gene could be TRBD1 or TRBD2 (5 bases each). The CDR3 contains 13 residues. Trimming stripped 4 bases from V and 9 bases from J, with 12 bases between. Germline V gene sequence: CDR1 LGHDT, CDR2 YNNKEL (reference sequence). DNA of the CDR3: TGTGCCAGCAGCCCCCCTCGGGGCCGGGAGCTGTTTTTT. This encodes CASSPPRGRELFF.

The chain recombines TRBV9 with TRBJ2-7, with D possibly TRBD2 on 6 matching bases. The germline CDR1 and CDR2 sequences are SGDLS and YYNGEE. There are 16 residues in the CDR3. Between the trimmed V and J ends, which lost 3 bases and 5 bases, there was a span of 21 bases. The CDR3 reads CASSGRREGPRNEQYF. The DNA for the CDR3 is TGTGCCAGCAGCGGTCGGAGGGAAGGGCCGAGGAACGAGCAGTACTTC. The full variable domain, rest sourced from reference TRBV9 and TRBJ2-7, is DSGVTQTPKHLITATGQRVTLRCSPRSGDLSVYWYQQSLDQGLQFLIQYYNGEERAKGNILERFSAQQFPDLHSELNLSSLELGDSALYFCASSGRREGPRNEQYFGPGTRLTVT.

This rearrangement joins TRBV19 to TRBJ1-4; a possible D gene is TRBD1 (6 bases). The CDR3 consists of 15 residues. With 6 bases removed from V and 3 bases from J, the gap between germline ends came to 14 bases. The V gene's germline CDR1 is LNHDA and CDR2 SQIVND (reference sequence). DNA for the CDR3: TGTGCCAGTAGGACTCCGGGACACCCTAATGAAAAACTGTTTTTT. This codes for CASRTPGHPNEKLFF.

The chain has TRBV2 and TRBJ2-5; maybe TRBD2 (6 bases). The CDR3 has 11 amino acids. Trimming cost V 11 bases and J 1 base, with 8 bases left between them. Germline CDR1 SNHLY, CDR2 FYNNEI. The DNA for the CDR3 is TGTGCCTTGGGGGGCCAAGAGACCCAGTACTTC. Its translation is CALGGQETQYF.

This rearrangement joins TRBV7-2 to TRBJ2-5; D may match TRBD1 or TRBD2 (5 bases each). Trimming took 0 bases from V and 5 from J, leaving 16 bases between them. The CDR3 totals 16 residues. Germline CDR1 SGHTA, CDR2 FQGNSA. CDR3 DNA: TGTGCCAGCAGCTTAGCTGGGACGGAGCGAGGGGAGACCCAGTACTTC. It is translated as CASSLAGTERGETQYF.

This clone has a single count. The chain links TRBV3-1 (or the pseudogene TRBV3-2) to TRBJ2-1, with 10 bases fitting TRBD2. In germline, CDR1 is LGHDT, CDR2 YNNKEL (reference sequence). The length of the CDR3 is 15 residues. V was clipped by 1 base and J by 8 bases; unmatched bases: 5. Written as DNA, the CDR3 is TGTGCCAGCAGCCAAGCGGTAGCGGGAGGTTATGAGCAGTTCTTC. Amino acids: CASSQAVAGGYEQFF.

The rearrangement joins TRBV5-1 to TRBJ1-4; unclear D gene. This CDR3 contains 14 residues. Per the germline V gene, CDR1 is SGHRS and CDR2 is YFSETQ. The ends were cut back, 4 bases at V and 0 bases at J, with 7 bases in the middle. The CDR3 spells CASSVATTNEKLFF. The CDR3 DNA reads TGCGCCAGCAGCGTGGCGACAACTAATGAAAAACTGTTTTTT. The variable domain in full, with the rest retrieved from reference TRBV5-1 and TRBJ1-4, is KAGVTQTPRYLIKTRGQQVTLSCSPISGHRSVSWYQQTPGQGLQFLFEYFSETQRNKGNFPGRFSGRQFSNSRSEMNVSTLELGDSALYLCASSVATTNEKLFFGSGTQLSVL.

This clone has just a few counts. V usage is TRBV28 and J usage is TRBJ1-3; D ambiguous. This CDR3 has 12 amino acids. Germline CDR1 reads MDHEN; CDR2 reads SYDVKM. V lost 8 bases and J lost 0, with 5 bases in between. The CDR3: CASRRSGNTIYF. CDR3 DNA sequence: TGTGCCAGCCGGCGCTCTGGAAACACCATATATTTT.

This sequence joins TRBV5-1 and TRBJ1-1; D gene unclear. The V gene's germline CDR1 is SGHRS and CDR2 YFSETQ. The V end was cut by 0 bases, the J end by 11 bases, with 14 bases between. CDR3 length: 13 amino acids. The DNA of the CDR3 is TGCGCCAGCAGCTTGGGTGGTGGGGTAGGCGCTTTCTTT. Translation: CASSLGGGVGAFF.

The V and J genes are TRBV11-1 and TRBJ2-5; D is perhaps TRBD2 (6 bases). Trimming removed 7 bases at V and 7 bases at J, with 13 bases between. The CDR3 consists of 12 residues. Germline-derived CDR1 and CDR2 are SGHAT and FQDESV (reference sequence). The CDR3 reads CASTGGKRTQYF. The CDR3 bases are TGTGCCAGCACCGGAGGGAAGAGGACCCAGTACTTC.

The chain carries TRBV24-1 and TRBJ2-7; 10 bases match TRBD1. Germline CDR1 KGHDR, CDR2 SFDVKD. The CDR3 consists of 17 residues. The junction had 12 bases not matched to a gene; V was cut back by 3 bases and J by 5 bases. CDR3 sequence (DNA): TGTGCCACCAGTGATCCGGGACAGGGGTCCGCTGGGGACGAGCAGTACTTC. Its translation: CATSDPGQGSAGDEQYF.

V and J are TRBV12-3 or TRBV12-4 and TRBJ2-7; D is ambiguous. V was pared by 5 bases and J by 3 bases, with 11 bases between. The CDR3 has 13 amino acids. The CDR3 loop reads CASSPRLYYEQYF. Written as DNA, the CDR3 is TGTGCCAGCAGTCCGCGGTTGTACTACGAGCAGTACTTC.

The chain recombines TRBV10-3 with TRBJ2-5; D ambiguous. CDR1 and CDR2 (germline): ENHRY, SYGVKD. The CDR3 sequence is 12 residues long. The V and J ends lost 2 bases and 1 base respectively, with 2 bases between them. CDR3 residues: CAISEPQETQYF. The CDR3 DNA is TGTGCCATCAGTGAGCCCCAAGAGACCCAGTACTTC.

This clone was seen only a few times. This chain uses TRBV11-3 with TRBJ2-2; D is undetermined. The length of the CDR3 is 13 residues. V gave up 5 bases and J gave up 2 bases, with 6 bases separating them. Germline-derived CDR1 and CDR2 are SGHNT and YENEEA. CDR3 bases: TGTGCCAGCAGCCCGAGAAACACCGGGGAGCTGTTTTTT. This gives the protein CASSPRNTGELFF.

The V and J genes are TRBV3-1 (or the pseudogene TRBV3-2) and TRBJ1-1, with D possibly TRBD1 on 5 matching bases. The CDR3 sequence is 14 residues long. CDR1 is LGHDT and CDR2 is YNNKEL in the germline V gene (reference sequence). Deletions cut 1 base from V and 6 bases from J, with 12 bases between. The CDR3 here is CASSQVEGEAEAFF. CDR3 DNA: TGTGCCAGCAGCCAAGTGGAAGGGGAGGCTGAAGCTTTCTTT.

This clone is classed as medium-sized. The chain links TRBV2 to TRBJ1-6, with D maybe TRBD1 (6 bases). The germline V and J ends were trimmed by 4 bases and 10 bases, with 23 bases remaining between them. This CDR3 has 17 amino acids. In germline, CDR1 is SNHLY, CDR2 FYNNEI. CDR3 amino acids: CASSGGGRIPSGSPLHF. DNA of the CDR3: TGTGCCAGCAGTGGGGGGGGCCGGATTCCCTCGGGGTCACCCCTCCACTTT.

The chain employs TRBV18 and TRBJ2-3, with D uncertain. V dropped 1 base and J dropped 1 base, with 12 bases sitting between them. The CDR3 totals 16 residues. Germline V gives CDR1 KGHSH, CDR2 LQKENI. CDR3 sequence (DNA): TGTGCCAGCTCACCACTTGATCTCCGGGGCACAGATACGCAGTATTTT. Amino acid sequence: CASSPLDLRGTDTQYF. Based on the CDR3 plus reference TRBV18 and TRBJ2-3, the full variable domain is NAGVMQNPRHLVRRRGQEARLRCSPMKGHSHVYWYRQLPEEGLKFMVYLQKENIIDESGMPKERFSAEFPKEGPSILRIQQVVRGDSAAYFCASSPLDLRGTDTQYFGPGTRLTVL.

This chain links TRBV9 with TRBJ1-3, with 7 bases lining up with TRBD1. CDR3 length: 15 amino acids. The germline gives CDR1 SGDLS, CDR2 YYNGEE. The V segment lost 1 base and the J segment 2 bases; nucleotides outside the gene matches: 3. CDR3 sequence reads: CASSVQGGPGNTIYF. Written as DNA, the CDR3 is TGTGCCAGCAGCGTACAGGGGGGCCCTGGAAACACCATATATTTT.

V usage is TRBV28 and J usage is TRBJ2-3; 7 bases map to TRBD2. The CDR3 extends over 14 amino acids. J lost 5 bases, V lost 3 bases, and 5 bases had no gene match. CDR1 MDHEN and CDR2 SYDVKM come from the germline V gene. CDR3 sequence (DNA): TGTGCCAGCAGTTTGTCGGGGAGGGTAGATACGCAGTATTTT. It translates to CASSLSGRVDTQYF.